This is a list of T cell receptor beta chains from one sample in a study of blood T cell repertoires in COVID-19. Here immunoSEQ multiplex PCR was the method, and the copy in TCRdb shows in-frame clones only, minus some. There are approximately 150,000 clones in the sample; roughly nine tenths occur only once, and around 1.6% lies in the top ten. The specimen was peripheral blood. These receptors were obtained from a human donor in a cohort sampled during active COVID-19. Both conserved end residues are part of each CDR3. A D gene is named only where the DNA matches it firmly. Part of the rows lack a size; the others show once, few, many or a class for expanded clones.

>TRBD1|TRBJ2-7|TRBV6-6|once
TGTGCCAGCAGTTCCATCCTGGACAGGGCCGAGCAGTACTTC
CASSSILDRAEQYF
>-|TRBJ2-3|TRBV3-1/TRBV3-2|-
TGTGCCAGCAGCCCAGACGGGGGAAACACAGATACGCAGTATTTT
CASSPDGGNTDTQYF
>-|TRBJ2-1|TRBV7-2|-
TGTGCCAGCAGCTTAGCAAGGCGAGGGGGCTACAATGAGCAGTTCTTC
CASSLARRGGYNEQFF
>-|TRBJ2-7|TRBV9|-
TGTGCCAGCAGCCCCTCACCCCATCGAGACGAGCAGTACTTC
CASSPSPHRDEQYF
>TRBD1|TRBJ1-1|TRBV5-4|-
TGTGCCAGCAGCGAGGGACAGGGAGAGATGGGCACTGAAGCTTTCTTT
CASSEGQGEMGTEAFF
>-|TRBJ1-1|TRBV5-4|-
TGTGCCAGCAGCTTGGTCCAGGGGAGGAACACTGAAGCTTTCTTT
CASSLVQGRNTEAFF
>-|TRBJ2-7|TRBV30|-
TGTGCCTGCGGGGGGCAGGGGAGCTACGAGCAGTACTTC
CACGGQGSYEQYF
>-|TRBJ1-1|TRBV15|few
TGTGCCACCAGCAGAGATCTGGGGAGAGATACTGAAGCTTTCTTT
CATSRDLGRDTEAFF
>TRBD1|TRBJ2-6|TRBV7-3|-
TGTGCCAGCAGTACGACAGGGGCGAGCTCTGGGGCCAACGTCCTGACTTTC
CASSTTGASSGANVLTF
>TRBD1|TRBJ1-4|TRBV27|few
TGTGCCAGCAGTCCCGCCGGGACAGGGGGTGAAAAACTGTTTTTT
CASSPAGTGGEKLFF
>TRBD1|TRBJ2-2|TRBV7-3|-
TGTGCCAGCAGCTCGATAACAGGGGACGGTGGGGAGCTGTTTTTT
CASSSITGDGGELFF
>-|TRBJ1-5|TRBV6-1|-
TGTGCCAGCAGTGATCAGGGGTCGGCGCAGCCCCAGCATTTT
CASSDQGSAQPQHF
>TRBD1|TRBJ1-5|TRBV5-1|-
TGCGCCAGCAGCGCGACAGGGTTAGAGCAGCCCCAGCATTTT
CASSATGLEQPQHF
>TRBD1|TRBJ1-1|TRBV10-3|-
TGTGCCATCAGGTCCGGGACAGGGGGGAACACTGAAGCTTTCTTT
CAIRSGTGGNTEAFF
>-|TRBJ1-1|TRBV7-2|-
TGTGCCAGCAGCTTAAGAGGTCAGCCCACTGAAGCTTTCTTT
CASSLRGQPTEAFF
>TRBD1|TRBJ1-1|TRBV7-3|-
TGTGCCAGCAGCGGACAGGGGATTGCTGAAGCTTTCTTT
CASSGQGIAEAFF
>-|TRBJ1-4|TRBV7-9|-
TGTGCCAGCAGCTTAGAAGAGGTCGGTACAACTAATGAAAAACTGTTTTTT
CASSLEEVGTTNEKLFF
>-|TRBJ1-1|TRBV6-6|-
TGTGCCAGCAGTTACGAGGGTACGAACACTGAAGCTTTCTTT
CASSYEGTNTEAFF
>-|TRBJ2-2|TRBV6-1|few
TGTGCCAGCAGTGACCGACACTACACCGGGGAGCTGTTTTTT
CASSDRHYTGELFF
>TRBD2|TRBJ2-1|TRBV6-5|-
TGTGCCAGCACGGCCCTAGCGGGGGGGAATGAGCAGTTCTTC
CASTALAGGNEQFF
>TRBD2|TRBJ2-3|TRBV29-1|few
TGCAGCGTTGAGCGGGGGTCAGATACGCAGTATTTT
CSVERGSDTQYF
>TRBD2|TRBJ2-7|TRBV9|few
TGTGCCAGCAGCGTGGGGACTAGCGGGGGGGCATTTGACGAGCAGTACTTC
CASSVGTSGGAFDEQYF
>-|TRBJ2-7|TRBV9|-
TGTGCCAGCAGCGGCCCCCGTTTTAGCGGTAGCTCCTACGAGCAGTACTTC
CASSGPRFSGSSYEQYF
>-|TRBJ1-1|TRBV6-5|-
TGTGCCAGCAGGGGGCGAGATTGGAACACTGAAGCTTTCTTT
CASRGRDWNTEAFF
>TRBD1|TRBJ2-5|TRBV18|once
TGTGCCAGCTCACCTGCGAAAGACAGGGTCGGAGAGACCCAGTACTTC
CASSPAKDRVGETQYF
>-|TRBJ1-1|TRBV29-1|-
TGCAGCGTTGGGGGCGCCGCTGAAGCTTTCTTT
CSVGGAAEAFF
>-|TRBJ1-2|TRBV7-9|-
TGTGCCAGCAGCCGAACGACGGGGAACTATGGCTACACCTTC
CASSRTTGNYGYTF
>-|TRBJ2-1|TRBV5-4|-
TGTGCCAGCAGCTCCTTAAGGGGGAACAATGAGCAGTTCTTC
CASSSLRGNNEQFF
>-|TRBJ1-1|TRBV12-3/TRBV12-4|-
TGTGCCAGCACCATAGACAGGTTCACTGAAGCTTTCTTT
CASTIDRFTEAFF
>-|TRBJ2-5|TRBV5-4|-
TGTGCCAGCAGCTTGGTGGCCGGGAGTGGGGAGACCCAGTACTTC
CASSLVAGSGETQYF
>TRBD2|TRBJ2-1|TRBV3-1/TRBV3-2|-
TGTGCCAGCAGCCTTGCGGGACTAGCGGTCAATGAGCAGTTCTTC
CASSLAGLAVNEQFF
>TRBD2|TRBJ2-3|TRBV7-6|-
TGTGCCAGCAGCCCAACTTTAGCGGGGGCGGGAACAGATACGCAGTATTTT
CASSPTLAGAGTDTQYF
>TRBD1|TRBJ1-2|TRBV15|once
TGTGCCACCAGCAGAGATCCGGGACAGGCTAACTATGGCTACACCTTC
CATSRDPGQANYGYTF
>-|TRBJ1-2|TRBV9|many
TGTGCCAGCAGCGCGGGACACGGCCTGAGCTATGGCTACACCTTC
CASSAGHGLSYGYTF
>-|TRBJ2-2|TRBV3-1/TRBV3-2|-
TGTGCCAGCAGCCGAGCGTGGGTCGGCGGGGAGCTGTTTTTT
CASSRAWVGGELFF
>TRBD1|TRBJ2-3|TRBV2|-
TGTGCCAGCAGTGACGACAGGGGGCACACAGATACGCAGTATTTT
CASSDDRGHTDTQYF
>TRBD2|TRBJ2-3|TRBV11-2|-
TGTGCCAGCAGCCGGACTAGCGGCGCAGATACGCAGTATTTT
CASSRTSGADTQYF
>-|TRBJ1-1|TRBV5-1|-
TGCGCCAGCAGCTTGGCCAGAGGTCACACTGAAGCTTTCTTT
CASSLARGHTEAFF
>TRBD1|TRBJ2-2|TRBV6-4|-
TGTGCCAGCAGTCTTACAGGGGAAGCCGGGGAGCTGTTTTTT
CASSLTGEAGELFF
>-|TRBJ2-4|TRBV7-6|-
TGTGCCAGCTTCGAGGATGTCGGAAACATTCAGTACTTC
CASFEDVGNIQYF